The 3 T cell receptor beta chains below all came from one sample that was sequenced in a study of T cells in Graves' hyperthyroidism and ophthalmopathy. Amplification of TCR beta CDR3 regions was performed using RNA transcripts as template. The HTBI primer set drove a first-round RT-PCR of the TCR CDR3. A single record per CDR3 protein comes from TCRdb applying MiXCR to the multiplex PCR reads. The table includes about 400,000 distinct CDR3 sequences, roughly 15% detected once. The sequencing sample was made of blood. Receptor source: a woman aged 25 to 39 with Graves' ophthalmopathy.

Points on this clonotype: Just one base apart from a much larger clone, this may be a read error. In nucleotides, the CDR3 is TGTGCCAGCAGCTCCCACCAAAATCCCTACGGGCAGTACTTC. It codes for CASSSHQNPYGQYF. The V gene is TRBV6-1, the J gene TRBJ2-7; D is undetermined. Germline CDR1 reads MNHNS; CDR2 reads SASEGT. The CDR3 is 14 residues long.

This chain joins TRBV20-1 and TRBJ2-5, with 9 bases lining up with TRBD1. The CDR3 runs to 15 residues. Germline V gives CDR1 DFQATT, CDR2 SNEGSKA (reference sequence). V dropped 1 base and J dropped 5; count of bases not matched to a gene: 8. In DNA form, the CDR3 reads TGCAGTGCTAGAGTCCCCGGGACAGGGTGGGAGACCCAGTACTTC. Protein sequence: CSARVPGTGWETQYF.

This clonotype showed up many times. This sequence joins TRBV20-1 and TRBJ1-5; 8 bases match TRBD1. CDR1 is DFQATT and CDR2 is SNEGSKA in the germline V gene (reference sequence). The V and J ends lost 7 bases and 3 bases, in that order; junction bases with no gene match: 8. The CDR3 length is 14 residues. CDR3: CSVRTGKNNQPQHF. The CDR3 region has the DNA TGCAGTGTCCGGACAGGGAAAAACAATCAGCCCCAGCATTTT.